The rows below give T cell receptor beta chains drawn from one sample of a study of blood T cell repertoires in COVID-19. Measured with immunoSEQ multiplex PCR; TCRdb has only the in-frame clones, and not every one. The sample includes approximately 300,000 clones, about nine tenths of them seen just once. Specimen: peripheral blood. The receptors originated from a woman aged 25 to 39 with COVID-19, enrolled during active disease. Each CDR3 is given with its conserved first and last residue. A D gene is named only where the DNA matches it firmly. Clone size appears in some rows only: once, few, many, or a class for an expanded clone.

D gene,clone size,V gene,CDR3 length,J gene,CDR3 protein,CDR3 DNA
.,.,TRBV7-9,15,TRBJ1-4,CASSLKLGLGEKLFF,TGTGCCAGCAGCTTAAAGCTTGGGTTGGGCGAAAAACTGTTTTTT
TRBD2,.,TRBV5-1,13,TRBJ2-1,CASSLGSGDPLFF,TGCGCCAGCAGCTTGGGTAGCGGGGACCCCCTGTTCTTC
.,.,TRBV27,17,TRBJ1-2,CASSFDNPATGDYGYTF,TGTGCCAGCAGTTTCGATAACCCCGCTACAGGTGACTATGGCTACACCTTC
.,.,TRBV30,11,TRBJ1-2,CAWSLTGGYTF,TGTGCCTGGAGTTTGACAGGAGGCTACACCTTC
TRBD1,.,TRBV27,16,TRBJ2-7,CASSLYPTGESDEQYF,TGTGCCAGCAGTTTATACCCGACAGGGGAGTCGGACGAGCAGTACTTC
.,.,TRBV6-2/TRBV6-3,11,TRBJ1-2,CASSSVFGYTF,TGTGCCAGCAGCTCCGTTTTTGGCTACACCTTC
.,.,TRBV15,14,TRBJ1-5,CATSRSRGNQPQHF,TGTGCCACCAGCAGGAGTCGCGGGAATCAGCCCCAGCATTTT
TRBD2,.,TRBV6-1,14,TRBJ2-7,CASSEVAGGYEQYF,TGTGCCAGCAGTGAAGTAGCGGGGGGCTACGAGCAGTACTTC
.,.,TRBV10-3,14,TRBJ1-1,CAISESRANTEAFF,TGTGCCATCAGTGAGTCCAGGGCGAACACTGAAGCTTTCTTT
.,.,TRBV5-6,14,TRBJ1-4,CASSLGQHNEKLFF,TGTGCCAGCAGCTTGGGACAGCATAATGAAAAACTGTTTTTT
TRBD2,.,TRBV4-2,16,TRBJ2-2,CASSQETTSETGELFF,TGTGCCAGCAGCCAAGAAACCACTAGCGAAACCGGGGAGCTGTTTTTT
.,.,TRBV5-1,14,TRBJ1-6,CASSLGVPGSPLHF,TGCGCCAGCAGCTTGGGGGTACCGGGTTCACCCCTCCACTTT
.,once,TRBV6-2/TRBV6-3,15,TRBJ1-3,CASSRQAISGNTIYF,TGTGCCAGCAGCAGACAGGCGATCTCTGGAAACACCATATATTTT
.,.,TRBV7-8,13,TRBJ2-1,CASSLGVAIEQFF,TGTGCCAGCAGCTTAGGGGTAGCGATTGAGCAGTTCTTC
TRBD2,.,TRBV25-1,15,TRBJ2-3,CASSETGGRGYTQYF,TGTGCCAGCAGTGAAACGGGAGGGCGAGGGTATACGCAGTATTTT
.,.,TRBV2,15,TRBJ1-3,CASSVRLVSGNTIYF,TGTGCCAGCAGTGTGAGACTTGTCTCTGGAAACACCATATATTTT
.,.,TRBV10-3,15,TRBJ1-6,CAISESEGAGSPLHF,TGTGCCATCAGTGAGTCAGAGGGAGCAGGATCACCCCTCCACTTT
TRBD2,.,TRBV4-3,17,TRBJ2-2,CASSRGLAGGLTGELFF,TGCGCCAGCAGCCGGGGACTAGCGGGAGGCCTCACCGGGGAGCTGTTTTTT
TRBD2,.,TRBV7-8,18,TRBJ2-2,CASSLYASGYEHAGELFF,TGTGCCAGCAGCTTATATGCTAGCGGTTACGAACACGCCGGGGAGCTGTTTTTT
.,.,TRBV11-2,15,TRBJ2-1,CASRATRSFYNEQFF,TGTGCCAGCAGGGCGACTAGGTCTTTCTACAATGAGCAGTTCTTC
TRBD2,.,TRBV5-1,16,TRBJ2-2,CASSFNPSGITGELFF,TGCGCCAGCAGCTTTAACCCTAGCGGAATCACCGGGGAGCTGTTTTTT
TRBD2,.,TRBV28,15,TRBJ2-7,CASSLLAGVSYEQYF,TGTGCCAGCAGTTTACTAGCGGGAGTTTCCTACGAGCAGTACTTC
.,.,TRBV29-1,11,TRBJ2-1,CSVVGDNEQFF,TGCAGCGTCGTAGGGGACAATGAGCAGTTCTTC
TRBD2,.,TRBV11-2,16,TRBJ2-5,CASSAVLGGSRETQYF,TGTGCCAGCAGCGCGGTACTCGGCGGGAGTAGAGAGACCCAGTACTTC
TRBD1,.,TRBV7-2,13,TRBJ2-7,CASSHGQGYEQYF,TGTGCCAGCAGCCATGGACAGGGCTACGAGCAGTACTTC
.,few,TRBV2,15,TRBJ1-6,CASRGFGEGNSPLHF,TGTGCCAGCAGAGGGTTTGGGGAGGGGAATTCACCCCTCCACTTT
TRBD1,.,TRBV28,14,TRBJ1-1,CASRAHRGSTEAFF,TGTGCCAGCAGGGCCCACAGGGGTAGTACTGAAGCTTTCTTT
.,.,TRBV30,16,TRBJ1-6,CAWSVRWATHDSPLHF,TGTGCCTGGAGTGTACGATGGGCGACCCATGATTCACCCCTCCACTTT
.,.,TRBV7-2,16,TRBJ1-1,CASSPRTAPMNTEAFF,TGTGCCAGCAGCCCCCGGACAGCTCCCATGAACACTGAAGCTTTCTTT
.,.,TRBV5-1,15,TRBJ2-6,CASSSDISGANVLTF,TGCGCCAGCAGCTCCGACATCTCTGGGGCCAACGTCCTGACTTTC
.,.,TRBV19,14,TRBJ1-1,CASSIGRGGTEAFF,TGTGCCAGTAGTATAGGGCGGGGGGGAACTGAAGCTTTCTTT
.,.,TRBV4-2,17,TRBJ2-7,CASSQDRPILAPYEQYF,TGTGCCAGCAGCCAAGATCGCCCAATCCTAGCTCCCTACGAGCAGTACTTC
.,few,TRBV28,17,TRBJ1-4,CASSSPQTRVTNEKLFF,TGTGCCAGCAGTTCACCCCAGACCAGGGTCACCAATGAAAAACTGTTTTTT
TRBD1,.,TRBV2,15,TRBJ2-6,CASSLQGSGANVLTF,TGTGCCAGCAGCCTACAGGGGTCTGGGGCCAACGTCCTGACTTTC